This is a list of T cell receptor beta chains from one sample in a study of T cell responses to AZD1222 COVID-19 vaccine. The table came from immunoSEQ multiplex PCR; TCRdb's copy has only in-frame clones and leaves some out. The data hold about 140,000 clones, with over 75% observed a single time. This material consisted of peripheral blood, taken on day 0 of AZD1222 vaccination. Source of these receptors: an adult in good health. The CDR3 runs from the conserved cysteine through the conserved F or W. A D gene is named only where the DNA matches it firmly. Rows give clone size only sometimes, using once, few, many, or a class for an expanded clone.

TRBV6-6,TRBJ2-7,-,-,TGTGCCAGCAGTCTCGGACCCGATCTCTACGAGCAGTACTTC,CASSLGPDLYEQYF
TRBV20-1,TRBJ2-1,-,-,TGCAGTGCCTCAAGACAAGGGCAGTTCTTC,CSASRQGQFF
TRBV4-2,TRBJ2-7,-,once,TGTGCCAGCAGCCAAGGAGGCCGGTACGAGCAGTACTTC,CASSQGGRYEQYF
TRBV12-5,TRBJ1-1,-,-,TGTGCTAGTGGCCTGGAGGAGGGCACTGAAGCTTTCTTT,CASGLEEGTEAFF
TRBV7-2,TRBJ2-7,TRBD2,-,TGTGCCAGCAGCAGCGGACTAGCGTTTGCTTACGAGCAGTACTTC,CASSSGLAFAYEQYF
TRBV27,TRBJ1-1,-,-,TGTGCCCAAGGAGGGCTAAGAATTGGGGTAAACACTGAAGCTTTCTTT,CAQGGLRIGVNTEAFF
TRBV18,TRBJ2-7,-,-,TGTGCCAGCTCACCACCGGGACGGAGTGACGAGCAGTACTTC,CASSPPGRSDEQYF
TRBV5-6,TRBJ1-6,TRBD1,few,TGTGCCAGCAGCCCCCGGGACAGGGCCTATAATTCACCCCTCCACTTT,CASSPRDRAYNSPLHF
TRBV5-1,TRBJ2-3,-,once,TGCGCCACCACCCGGAGCAGACCCACAGATACGCAGTATTTT,CATTRSRPTDTQYF
TRBV7-2,TRBJ1-1,TRBD1,-,TGTGCCAGCAGACTACAGGGGGCGACTGAAGCTTTCTTT,CASRLQGATEAFF
TRBV18,TRBJ1-4,-,-,TGTGCCAGCTCAGTGGACCGCACATCTAATGAAAAACTGTTTTTT,CASSVDRTSNEKLFF
TRBV11-3,TRBJ2-7,-,-,TGTGCCAGCAGCTTAGAGGGGACGCGTTCCTACGAGCAGTACTTC,CASSLEGTRSYEQYF
TRBV19,TRBJ1-3,-,-,TGTGCCAGTAGTGCCAAACAGGAGTACTCTGGAAACACCATATATTTT,CASSAKQEYSGNTIYF
TRBV7-8,TRBJ1-2,-,-,TGTGCCAGCAGCATTTCCCGGGACACTAACTATGGCTACACCTTC,CASSISRDTNYGYTF
TRBV19,TRBJ1-3,-,-,TGTGCCACCAGGGACCCGCCTGAAGGAAACACCATATATTTT,CATRDPPEGNTIYF
TRBV7-8,TRBJ2-7,-,once,TGTGCCAGCACCCCGGCTAGCTACGAGCAGTACTTC,CASTPASYEQYF
TRBV5-4,TRBJ1-4,-,few,TGTGCCAGCAGCATCGGAGGCGGGGACGAAAAACTGTTTTTT,CASSIGGGDEKLFF
TRBV7-8,TRBJ2-2,-,-,TGTGCCAGCAGCCCACAGGTTCCCCTGAACACCGGGGAGCTGTTTTTT,CASSPQVPLNTGELFF
TRBV29-1,TRBJ2-7,TRBD1,-,TGCAGCGCTAAGGACAGGGGGCCCTACGAGCAGTACTTC,CSAKDRGPYEQYF
TRBV5-6,TRBJ2-7,TRBD2,-,TGTGCCAGCAGCTGGGAGGGTTCCTACGAGCAGTACTTC,CASSWEGSYEQYF
TRBV5-6,TRBJ2-5,-,-,TGTGCCAGCAGTGAGGGGTCGGAGACCCAGTACTTC,CASSEGSETQYF
TRBV3-1/TRBV3-2,TRBJ2-7,TRBD2,-,TGTGCCAGCAGCCCCGGACTAGTAGACGAGCAGTACTTC,CASSPGLVDEQYF
TRBV9,TRBJ1-6,-,-,TGTGCCAGCAGCGTATTACAGGCGGGTAATTCACCCCTCCACTTT,CASSVLQAGNSPLHF
TRBV28,TRBJ1-1,-,-,TGTGCCAGCAGTTTCTCGGACCGTCTGAACACTGAAGCTTTCTTT,CASSFSDRLNTEAFF
TRBV3-1/TRBV3-2,TRBJ2-7,-,once,TGTGCCAGCAGCCAACGGACAGCCTACGAGCAGTACTTC,CASSQRTAYEQYF
TRBV5-6,TRBJ2-7,TRBD2,-,TGTGCCAGCAGCTGGGGACTAGCGGTATACGAGCAGTACTTC,CASSWGLAVYEQYF
TRBV3-1/TRBV3-2,TRBJ2-1,-,-,TGTGCCAGCAGCCGGGGGGGGGCTTATGAGCAGTTCTTC,CASSRGGAYEQFF
TRBV5-1,TRBJ1-1,-,-,TGCGCCAGCAGCTCCCCGGGGGGCGGGAACACTGAAGCTTTCTTT,CASSSPGGGNTEAFF
TRBV28,TRBJ2-3,-,-,TGTGCCAGCAGCGCCACCCCGCCGGGCCCAGATACGCAGTATTTT,CASSATPPGPDTQYF
TRBV10-1,TRBJ2-3,-,-,TGCGCCAGCAGTGCCGCATCAGATACGCAGTATTTT,CASSAASDTQYF
TRBV2,TRBJ2-1,-,once,TGTGCCAGCATGGGGAGGGGGAGCTCCTACAATGAGCAGTTCTTC,CASMGRGSSYNEQFF
TRBV7-8,TRBJ1-1,-,-,TGTGCCAGCAGCCCCAACCCTGGTCCGCTAGTGACTGAAGCTTTCTTT,CASSPNPGPLVTEAFF
TRBV5-4,TRBJ1-1,TRBD1,-,TGTGCCAGCAGATCGGGACAGGGGAACACTGAAGCTTTCTTT,CASRSGQGNTEAFF
TRBV5-3,TRBJ1-6,-,few,TGTGCCAGAAGCCGGTCATATAATTCACCCCTCCACTTT,CARSRSYNSPLHF
TRBV30,TRBJ1-1,-,-,TGTGCCTGGAGTGGTAGCGGGACTGAAGCTTTCTTT,CAWSGSGTEAFF
TRBV10-3,TRBJ2-5,TRBD2,-,TGTGCCGTTAGTAGCGGGATCCAAGAGACCCAGTACTTC,CAVSSGIQETQYF
TRBV5-1,TRBJ1-4,-,-,TGCGCCAGCAGCTTATTCTCGGGGGAAAATGAAAAACTGTTTTTT,CASSLFSGENEKLFF
TRBV7-9,TRBJ2-3,-,-,TGTGCCAGCAGCTTTCTTGGACACGATTTGGATACGCAGTATTTT,CASSFLGHDLDTQYF
TRBV18,TRBJ2-7,TRBD2,-,TGTGCCAGCTCACCCAAACTAGCGGGAGATTACGAGCAGTACTTC,CASSPKLAGDYEQYF
TRBV5-4,TRBJ2-2,TRBD1,-,TGTGCCAGCAGCTTGGGGGACAGAACCGGGGAGCTGTTTTTT,CASSLGDRTGELFF
TRBV6-5,TRBJ1-2,-,once,TGTGCCAGAAGGAATGGGGGCTACACCTTC,CARRNGGYTF
TRBV28,TRBJ1-1,-,few,TGTGCCAGCAGTTCCCTCGGTAGGTGGGGGCAACCCGGGTACACTGAAGCTTTCTTT,CASSSLGRWGQPGYTEAFF
TRBV7-9,TRBJ2-5,TRBD2,-,TGTGCCAGCAGCCCCGCTAGCGGACAAGAGACCCAGTACTTC,CASSPASGQETQYF
TRBV6-1,TRBJ2-5,-,-,TGTGCCAGCAGTGAGAGTCAGGCCACCTCACAAGAGACCCAGTACTTC,CASSESQATSQETQYF
TRBV2,TRBJ2-7,-,-,TGTGCCAGCAGTGAACAGGATAACTCCTACGAGCAGTACTTC,CASSEQDNSYEQYF
TRBV5-1,TRBJ1-2,-,-,TGCGCCAGCAGCTGGGCTCCGGAGGGGTATGGCTACACCTTC,CASSWAPEGYGYTF
TRBV2,TRBJ2-1,TRBD1,-,TGTGCCAGCAGCCCTGCCGGACTGGGACAGGGGGCGCGGGCCTCCTACAATGAGCAGTTCTTC,CASSPAGLGQGARASYNEQFF
TRBV19,TRBJ2-7,-,once,TGTGCCAGTAGTATCTCGGGACCAAAATTAACCTACGAGCAGTACTTC,CASSISGPKLTYEQYF
TRBV2,TRBJ2-7,-,-,TGTGCCAGCAGTGACGAGGGTCACGAGCAGTACTTC,CASSDEGHEQYF
TRBV18,TRBJ1-5,-,-,TGTGCCAGCTCACTGGGGAGCCGGGACAACAATCAGCCCCAGCATTTT,CASSLGSRDNNQPQHF
TRBV19,TRBJ1-5,-,-,TGTGCCAGTTTAAATCCAGGGAACAATCAGCCCCAGCATTTT,CASLNPGNNQPQHF
TRBV30,TRBJ2-7,-,-,TGTGCCTGGACGAACAGGGACGGATACGAGCAGTACTTC,CAWTNRDGYEQYF
TRBV19,TRBJ1-6,-,once,TGTGCCAGTAGTGGGTCTTCTGGTCTAAATTCACCCCTCCACTTT,CASSGSSGLNSPLHF
TRBV6-2/TRBV6-3,TRBJ2-7,-,-,TGTGCCAGCAGTTACCAGGACAGAACATCGGGGGCGTACTTC,CASSYQDRTSGAYF
TRBV6-5,TRBJ2-1,TRBD1,-,TGTGCCAGCAGTTCCACAGGGGGGTGGTCCAATGAGCAGTTCTTC,CASSSTGGWSNEQFF
TRBV7-6,TRBJ2-3,TRBD2,-,TGTGCCAGCAGCTTAGCTAGCGGGAGAGGCACAGATACGCAGTATTTT,CASSLASGRGTDTQYF
TRBV30,TRBJ2-7,-,once,TGTGCCTGGAGTCTGGAGGGGGGGAACTACGAGCAGTACTTC,CAWSLEGGNYEQYF